This T cell receptor (beta chain) was captured by sequencing in a study of identical twins. General study points: Models predicted too little out-of-frame TCR alpha sharing in monozygotic twins. Twins' surplus sharing was weaker for beta out-of-frame sequences. Diverse VJ usage suggested most zero-insertion clonotypes were not invariant T cells.

TCRdb redid the calling of the 5' RACE reads with MiXCR, one entry per CDR3 protein. The table has approximately 350,000 distinct CDR3 sequences, 9% to 15% seen once. Every sampled donor was Caucasian and healthy. The V gene's germline CDR1 is SGHVS and CDR2 FNYEAQ. The length of the CDR3 is 17 residues. In its sample, this clonotype was seen a few times. Its specificity is not known. The junction departs from germline at one end; a sequencing error may be responsible. These same data were also listed under a study on yellow fever vaccine responses in identical twins.

The sequence was collected from a woman aged 18-30 years in good health. The chain joins TRBV7-6 to TRBJ1-1; D gene uncertain. Input material: CD8+ T cells sorted from blood. CDR3 sequence (DNA): TGTGCCAGCAGCTTAGGTACGTTTCGGACCTTGAACACTGAAGCCTTCTTT. This codes for CASSLGTFRTLNTEAFF.